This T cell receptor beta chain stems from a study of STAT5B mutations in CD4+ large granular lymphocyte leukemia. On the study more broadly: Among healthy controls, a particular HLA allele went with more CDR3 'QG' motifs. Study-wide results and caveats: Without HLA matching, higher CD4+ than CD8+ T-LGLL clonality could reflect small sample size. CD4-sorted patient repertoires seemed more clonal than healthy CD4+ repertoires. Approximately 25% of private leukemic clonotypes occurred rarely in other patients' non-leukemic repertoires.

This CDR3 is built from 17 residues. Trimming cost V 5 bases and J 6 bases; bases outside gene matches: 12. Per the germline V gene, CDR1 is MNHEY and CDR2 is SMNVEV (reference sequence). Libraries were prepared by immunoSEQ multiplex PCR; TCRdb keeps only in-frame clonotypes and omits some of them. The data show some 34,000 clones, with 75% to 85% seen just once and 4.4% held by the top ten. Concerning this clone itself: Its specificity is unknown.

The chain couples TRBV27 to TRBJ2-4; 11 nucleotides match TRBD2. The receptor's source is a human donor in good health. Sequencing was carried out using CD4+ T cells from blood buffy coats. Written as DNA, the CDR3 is TGTGCCAGCAGTCCCGGACTAGCGGGCCCGGGAGGAAACATTCAGTACTTC. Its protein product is CASSPGLAGPGGNIQYF.